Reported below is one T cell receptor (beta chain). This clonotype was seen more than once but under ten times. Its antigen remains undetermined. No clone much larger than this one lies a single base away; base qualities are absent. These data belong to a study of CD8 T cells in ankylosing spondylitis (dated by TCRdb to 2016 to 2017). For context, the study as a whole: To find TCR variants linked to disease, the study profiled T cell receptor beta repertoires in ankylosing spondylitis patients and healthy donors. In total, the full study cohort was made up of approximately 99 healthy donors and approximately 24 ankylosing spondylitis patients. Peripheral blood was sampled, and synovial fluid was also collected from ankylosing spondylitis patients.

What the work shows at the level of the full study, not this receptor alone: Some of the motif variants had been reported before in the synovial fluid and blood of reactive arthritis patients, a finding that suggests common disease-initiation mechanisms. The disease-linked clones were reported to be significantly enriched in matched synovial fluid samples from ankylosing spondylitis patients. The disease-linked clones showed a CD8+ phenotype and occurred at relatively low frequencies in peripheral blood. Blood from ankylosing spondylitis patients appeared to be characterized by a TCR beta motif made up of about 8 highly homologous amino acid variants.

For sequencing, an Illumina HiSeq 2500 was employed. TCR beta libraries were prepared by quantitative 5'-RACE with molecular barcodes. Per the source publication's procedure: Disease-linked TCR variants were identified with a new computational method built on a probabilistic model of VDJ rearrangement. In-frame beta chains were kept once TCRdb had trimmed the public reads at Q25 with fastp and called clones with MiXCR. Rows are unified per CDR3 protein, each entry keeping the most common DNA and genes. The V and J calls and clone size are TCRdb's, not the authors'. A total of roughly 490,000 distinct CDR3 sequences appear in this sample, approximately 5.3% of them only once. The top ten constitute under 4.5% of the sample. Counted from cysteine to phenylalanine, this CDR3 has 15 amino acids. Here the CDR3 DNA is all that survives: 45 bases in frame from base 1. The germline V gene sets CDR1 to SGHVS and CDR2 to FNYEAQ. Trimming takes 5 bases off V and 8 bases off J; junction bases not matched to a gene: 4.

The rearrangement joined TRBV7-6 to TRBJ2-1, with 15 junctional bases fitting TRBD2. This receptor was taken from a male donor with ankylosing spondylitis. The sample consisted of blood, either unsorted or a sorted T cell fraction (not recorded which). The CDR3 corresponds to CASSLGTSGGHEQFF. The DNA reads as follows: TGTGCCAGCAGCCTGGGGACTAGCGGGGGGCATGAGCAGTTCTTC.